Included here is one T cell receptor (beta chain) sequence, with context. Its antigen is unidentified. These data originate in a study of T-cell memory formation after mild COVID-19. On the study more broadly: Largely, TCR clusters stayed within a single donor.

Trimming cost V 1 base and J 8 bases, with 8 bases left between them. This CDR3 has 11 residues. Germline loops: CDR1 GTSNPN, CDR2 SVGIG (reference sequence). Whole-study findings and limits: While clones contracting from day 15 to 85 were balanced between CD4 and CD8, later expanders leaned CD4+.

Each CDR3 protein gets one entry after TCRdb re-called the 5' RACE reads with MiXCR. The profile shows about 180,000 distinct CDR3 sequences, about a fifth of them singletons. This chain uses TRBV30 with TRBJ1-2; no clear D. The clonotype was recovered from a man between 18 and 29 years old who had mild COVID-19 (a few samples of this study predate the infection). Cell type and time point are not known. Sequenced input: PBMCs or a T cell subset sorted from them (not recorded which). The CDR3 nucleotides read TGTGCCTGGAGTGGCCGTGGAGGCTACACCTTC. Encoded protein: CAWSGRGGYTF.